This T cell receptor (beta chain) was found in a study of identical twins. Study findings and constraints: The models systematically underestimated how much out-of-frame TCR alpha was shared in monozygotic twins. Out-of-frame alpha sequences shared by twins showed excess low generation probability.

Template switching introduced a universal primer site, and the cDNA bore unique molecular identifiers. MiXCR, run by TCRdb on the 5' RACE reads, gives a single entry per CDR3 protein. The table includes approximately 1.8 million distinct CDR3 sequences, around 29% detected once. The CDR3 has 16 residues. Germline assignment: CDR1 MDHEN and CDR2 SYDVKM. V was pared by 4 bases and J by 4 bases, with 17 bases between. A word on this clonotype: Its target is not known.

The chain uses TRBV28 and TRBJ2-1; D is possibly TRBD2 (6 bases). Sample: cord blood. The origin of this receptor is a newborn girl in good health. The CDR3 DNA is TGTGCCAGCAGTTCCGCGGCGGGGCTACTATACAATGAGCAGTTCTTC. Its protein product is CASSSAAGLLYNEQFF.